This TCR beta chain was captured by sequencing in a study of blood T cell repertoires in COVID-19. As for the study in general: The cDNA or gDNA used as material had been derived from T cells, B-cell-depleted T cells, or PBMCs.

Per the authors' pipeline: It was from reference gene primer amplification that nucleated cell counts were estimated. Using immunoSEQ multiplex PCR, the repertoire was profiled, and TCRdb retains in-frame clones only, with some absent. V, J and clone size were drawn from that table, and D and trimming were deduced from the DNA. The table includes 200,000 to 250,000 clones, approximately 86% detected once. The CDR3 consists of 17 residues. V shed 3 bases and J 2 bases; nucleotides not matched to a gene: 10. The germline V gene has CDR1 MDHEN and CDR2 SYDVKM. The source is a man aged 18 to 30 with active or convalescent COVID-19. The material sequenced was peripheral blood. J is TRBJ2-3 and V is TRBV28; 8 nucleotides line up with TRBD2. The CDR3 protein is CASSFWASGQDTDTQYF. CDR3 nucleotide sequence: TGTGCCAGCAGTTTTTGGGCTAGCGGGCAAGACACAGATACGCAGTATTTT.